This T cell receptor (beta chain) appears in the sequencing data of a study of T cell responses to AZD1222 COVID-19 vaccine. V was trimmed by 2 bases and J by 3 bases, leaving 14 bases between them. The CDR3 runs to 16 residues. CDR1 and CDR2 from the germline V gene are MNHNS and SASEGT. Whole-study results and caveats: Most donors were white British and more were female, and clonal diversity was possibly underestimated.

As regards this clone: Its antigen is not known.

Data came from immunoSEQ multiplex PCR; TCRdb stores just in-frame clones and leaves some out. The table lists approximately 150,000 clones, about 87% of them singletons, with roughly 4% in the top ten. The J gene is TRBJ1-5, the V gene TRBV6-1; weak D call: TRBD1 (5 bases). Sample: peripheral blood, taken 28 days after the second dose of the MenACWY control vaccine. This receptor was obtained from an adult who received the MenACWY meningococcal vaccine as a control. CDR3 in DNA: TGTGCCAGCAGTGAAATTAGGGGAATGAACAATCAGCCCCAGCATTTT. Translation gives CASSEIRGMNNQPQHF.